The clone carrying this TCR beta chain was picked up one time. Sequenced by immunoSEQ multiplex PCR; TCRdb stores in-frame clones only, minus some. Altogether roughly 130,000 clones are present, 91% being singletons, with the ten largest covering 8.5% to 10%. These data come from a study of control samples from healthy donors and cancer patients. What was sequenced was blood. The sequence came from a man between 18 and 29 years old in good health.

CDR3 residues: CAIGYRGSYEQYF. The CDR3 nucleotides are TGTGCCATCGGGTACAGGGGTTCCTACGAGCAGTACTTC. V usage is TRBV10-3 and J usage is TRBJ2-7; 7 bases line up with TRBD1. Germline V gene lookup returns CDR1 ENHRY and CDR2 SYGVKD. CDR3 length: 13 amino acids. V lost 8 bases, J lost 1 base, and 5 bases stayed unmatched.